This paragraph reports one TCR beta chain. The target antigen is unknown. Trimming took 5 bases from V and 7 from J, leaving 21 bases between them. The germline V gene encodes CDR1 SNHLY and CDR2 FYNNEI. The CDR3 consists of 15 residues. Donors, without exception, were Caucasian adults residing in Nashville, Tennessee. Partitioning of CD4+ cells yielded a CD45RA+ naive subset and a CD45RA-negative memory subset. The record originates from a study of shared clonotypes between healthy human individuals. Study-level results: The diversity represented, both genetic and in exposure history, was limited by few donors. Unshared clonotypes carried lower generation probabilities than those common to all four donors.

Sequencing was performed with immunoSEQ multiplex PCR; in TCRdb, only in-frame clones are kept and a portion is missing. There are roughly 2.5 million clones in the sample; around 94% occur only once, and about 0.13% lies in the top ten. The receptor was derived from a man younger than 30 in good health. This chain connects TRBV2 to TRBJ2-7, with D possibly being TRBD2 (6 bases). Sequencing input: naive CD4+ T cells sorted from blood. Specified subset: CD45RA+ positively selected. The CDR3 here is CASSPRLGGLQEQYF. The CDR3 DNA reads TGTGCCAGCAGTCCCCGACTAGGAGGACTACAGGAGCAGTACTTC.